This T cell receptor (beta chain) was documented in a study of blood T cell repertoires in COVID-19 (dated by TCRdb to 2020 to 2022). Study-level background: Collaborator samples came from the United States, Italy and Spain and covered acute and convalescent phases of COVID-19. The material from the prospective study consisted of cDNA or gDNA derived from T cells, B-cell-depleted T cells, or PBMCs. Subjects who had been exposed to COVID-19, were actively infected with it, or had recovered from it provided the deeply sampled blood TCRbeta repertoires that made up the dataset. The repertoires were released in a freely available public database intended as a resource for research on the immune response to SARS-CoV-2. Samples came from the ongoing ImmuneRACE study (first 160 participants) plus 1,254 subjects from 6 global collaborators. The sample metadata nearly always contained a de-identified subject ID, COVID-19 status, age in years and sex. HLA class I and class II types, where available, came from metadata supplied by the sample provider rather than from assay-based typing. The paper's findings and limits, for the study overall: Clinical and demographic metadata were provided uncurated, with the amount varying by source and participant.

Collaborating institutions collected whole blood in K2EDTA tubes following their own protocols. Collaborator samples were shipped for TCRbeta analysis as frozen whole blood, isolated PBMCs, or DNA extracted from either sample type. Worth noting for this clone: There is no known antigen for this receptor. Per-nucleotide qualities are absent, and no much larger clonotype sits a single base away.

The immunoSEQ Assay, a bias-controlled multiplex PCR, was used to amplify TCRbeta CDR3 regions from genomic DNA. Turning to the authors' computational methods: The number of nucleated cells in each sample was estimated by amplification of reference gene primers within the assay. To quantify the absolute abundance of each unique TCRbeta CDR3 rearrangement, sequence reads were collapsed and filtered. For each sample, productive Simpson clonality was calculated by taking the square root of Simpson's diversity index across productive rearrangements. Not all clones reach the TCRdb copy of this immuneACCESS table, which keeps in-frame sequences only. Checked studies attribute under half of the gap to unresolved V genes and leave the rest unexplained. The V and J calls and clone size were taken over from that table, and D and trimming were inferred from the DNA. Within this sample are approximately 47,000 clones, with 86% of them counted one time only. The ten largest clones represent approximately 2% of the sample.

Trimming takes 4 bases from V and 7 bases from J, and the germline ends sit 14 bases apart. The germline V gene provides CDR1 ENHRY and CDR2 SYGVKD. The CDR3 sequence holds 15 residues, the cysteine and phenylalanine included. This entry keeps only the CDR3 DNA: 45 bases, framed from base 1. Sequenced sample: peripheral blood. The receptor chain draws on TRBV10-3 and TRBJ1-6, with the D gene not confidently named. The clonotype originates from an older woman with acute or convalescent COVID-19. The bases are TGTGCCATCAGTGGACAACAGCTAGCCAATTCACCCCTCCACTTT. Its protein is CAISGQQLANSPLHF.